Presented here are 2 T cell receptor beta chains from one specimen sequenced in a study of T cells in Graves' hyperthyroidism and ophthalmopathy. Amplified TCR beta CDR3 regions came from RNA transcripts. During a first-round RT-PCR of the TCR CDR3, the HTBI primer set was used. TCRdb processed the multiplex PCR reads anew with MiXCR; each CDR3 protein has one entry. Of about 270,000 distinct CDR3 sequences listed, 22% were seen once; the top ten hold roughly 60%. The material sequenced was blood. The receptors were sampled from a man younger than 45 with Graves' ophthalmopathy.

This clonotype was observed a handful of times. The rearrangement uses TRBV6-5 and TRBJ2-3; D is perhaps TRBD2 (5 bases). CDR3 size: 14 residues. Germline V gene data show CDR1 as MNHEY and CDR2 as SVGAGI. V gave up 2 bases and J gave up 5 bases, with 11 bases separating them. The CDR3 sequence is CASSYEGPRDTQYF. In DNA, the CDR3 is TGTGCCAGCAGTTACGAGGGCCCGCGAGATACGCAGTATTTT.

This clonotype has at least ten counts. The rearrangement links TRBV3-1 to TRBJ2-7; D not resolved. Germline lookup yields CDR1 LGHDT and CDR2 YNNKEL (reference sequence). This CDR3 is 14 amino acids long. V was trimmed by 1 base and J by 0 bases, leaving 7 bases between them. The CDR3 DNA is TGTGCCAGCAGCCAAGGTGAGGTCTCCTACGAGCAGTACTTC. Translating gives CASSQGEVSYEQYF.